This T cell receptor beta chain was recovered during a study of response to subunit inactivated influenza vaccine. Study results and caveats: Each seasonal influenza vaccination, the authors suggested, recruits few new T cells.

Each CDR3 protein is one row after TCRdb ran MiXCR on the RT-PCR reads. The top ten clones hold roughly a tenth of a sample with more than 700,000 distinct CDR3 sequences, about 20% of them seen once. CDR3 length: 14 amino acids. CDR1 and CDR2 (germline): LGHNA, YSLEER. V lost 3 bases, J lost 6 bases, and 11 bases lay in between. With regard to this clonotype: The antigen is undetermined.

Here the sequenced sample was PBMCs from blood, taken around 5 days after vaccination. The TCR comes from a man aged 50-60 years who received an inactivated influenza vaccine. This rearrangement joins TRBV4-3 to TRBJ2-2, with a weak D call TRBD2 (6 bases). DNA for the CDR3: TGCGCCAGCAGCCAGCCCGGGGGATCCGGGGAGCTGTTTTTT. Residues: CASSQPGGSGELFF.